What follows are 13 T cell receptor beta chains derived from one specimen sequenced in a study of shared clonotypes between healthy human individuals. Method: immunoSEQ multiplex PCR; TCRdb's copy keeps in-frame clones and lacks some. This sample yields some 1 million clones, of which more than 65% are seen a single time; approximately 1.5% belongs to the top ten. The sequencing sample was made of memory CD4+ T cells sorted from blood. Regarding subset: CD45RA-negative fraction. The receptors originated from a young man in good health.

The chain couples TRBV7-2 to TRBJ2-5; unclear D gene. CDR3 length: 11 amino acids. In germline, CDR1 is SGHTA, CDR2 FQGNSA. The V end lost 5 bases, the J end lost 3 bases, and 4 bases lay between the germline ends. Here the CDR3 DNA reads TGTGCCAGCAGCCAAAAAGAGACCCAGTACTTC. Encoded protein: CASSQKETQYF.

This clone was observed many times. The V call is TRBV19, the J call TRBJ2-5; TRBD1 might be the D (5 bases). Germline V gene lookup returns CDR1 LNHDA and CDR2 SQIVND (reference sequence). Trimming took 5 bases from V and 5 from J, leaving 18 bases between them. This CDR3 contains 15 residues. CDR3 sequence reads: CASSVSHRSSETQYF. As DNA, the CDR3 is TGTGCCAGTAGTGTATCCCACAGGAGTTCTGAGACCCAGTACTTC.

The CDR3, as DNA: TGTGCCAGCAGCCCGACCGGGAGACCCGAGCAGTACTTC. Amino acid sequence: CASSPTGRPEQYF. This chain joins TRBV11-3 and TRBJ2-7, with TRBD2 as a possible D gene (6 bases). Germline V gene lookup returns CDR1 SGHNT and CDR2 YENEEA. The V end was cut by 5 bases, the J end by 6 bases, with 14 bases between. The CDR3 has 13 amino acids.

In its sample, this clone was seen a few times. V usage is TRBV5-1 and J usage is TRBJ2-1; 8 bases match TRBD1. This CDR3 comprises 15 residues. Germline lookup yields CDR1 SGHRS and CDR2 YFSETQ. V was pared by 4 bases and J by 0 bases, with 3 bases of the junction left unmatched. CDR3 protein: CASSGGQVSYNEQFF. DNA for the CDR3: TGCGCCAGCAGCGGGGGACAGGTCTCCTACAATGAGCAGTTCTTC.

The genes are TRBV5-1 and TRBJ2-3, with D uncertain. The germline V gene encodes CDR1 SGHRS and CDR2 YFSETQ. This CDR3 spans 15 amino acids. The V and J ends lost 0 bases and 1 base respectively, with 9 bases between them. CDR3: CASSLASVGTDTQYF. Here the CDR3 DNA reads TGCGCCAGCAGCTTGGCGTCTGTCGGCACAGATACGCAGTATTTT. Combining the CDR3 with reference TRBV5-1 and TRBJ2-3 gives the whole variable domain KAGVTQTPRYLIKTRGQQVTLSCSPISGHRSVSWYQQTPGQGLQFLFEYFSETQRNKGNFPGRFSGRQFSNSRSEMNVSTLELGDSALYLCASSLASVGTDTQYFGPGTRLTVL.

The chain recombines TRBV5-1 with TRBJ2-7, with D uncertain. Trimming pared 3 bases from V and 4 bases from J, leaving 14 bases between. The CDR3 sequence is 14 residues long. In germline, CDR1 is SGHRS, CDR2 YFSETQ. CDR3: CASSSTFGPYEQYF. Here the CDR3 DNA reads TGCGCCAGCAGCTCCACATTCGGACCGTACGAGCAGTACTTC.

The chain combines TRBV5-8 with TRBJ1-6; TRBD1 aligns across 7 bases. The V segment lost 4 bases and the J segment 6 bases; nucleotides outside the gene matches: 10. Germline CDR1 is SGHTS and CDR2 is YDEGEE. This CDR3 region has 16 residues. The CDR3 is CASSPVKGAINSPLHF. The CDR3 DNA sequence: TGTGCCAGCAGCCCGGTCAAGGGGGCAATTAATTCACCCCTCCACTTT.

This rearrangement joins TRBV4-1 to TRBJ1-3; D unresolved. Germline V gene sequence: CDR1 MGHRA, CDR2 YSYEKL. The CDR3 covers 14 residues. The V gene lost 0 bases and the J gene lost 2 bases, with 5 bases spanning the gap. The CDR3 DNA follows: TGCGCCAGCAGCCAAGAATGGGCTGGAAACACCATATATTTT. It yields the protein CASSQEWAGNTIYF.

As regards this clone: The same CDR3 is also encoded by other DNA sequences in this sample. V is TRBV5-1 and J is TRBJ1-1, with D unclear. Germline-derived CDR1 and CDR2 are SGHRS and YFSETQ. The V gene lost 4 bases and the J gene lost 1 base, with 11 bases spanning the gap. This CDR3 has 14 amino acids. The DNA of the CDR3 is TGCGCCAGCAGCCCGGTCGGACCGAACACTGAAGCTTTCTTT. It codes for CASSPVGPNTEAFF.

The chain employs TRBV5-1 and TRBJ1-1, with 7 bases lining up with TRBD1. The germline V gene encodes CDR1 SGHRS and CDR2 YFSETQ. The CDR3 spans 13 residues. The ends lost 6 bases at V and 4 bases at J; junction bases unmatched: 6. Here the CDR3 DNA reads TGCGCCAGCACCAGGGGGGAGGGCACTGAAGCTTTCTTT. Its protein is CASTRGEGTEAFF.

This clone was recorded at least ten times. V and J are TRBV21-1 and TRBJ2-7; the table's D call, TRBD2, has no DNA check behind it. TRBV21-1 is a listed pseudogene. The CDR3 has 17 amino acids. CDR3 DNA sequence: TGTGCCAGCAGCAAAGAAAGGACTAGCGGGAGTCCCTACGAGCAGTACTTC. Translated: CASSKERTSGSPYEQYF.

About this clone itself: A junction boundary mismatches the germline segment, possibly from a read error. The chain joins TRBV2 to TRBJ2-5; 7 nucleotides align to TRBD2. This CDR3 comprises 15 residues. Germline CDR1 reads SNHLY; CDR2 reads FYNNEI. This chain's CDR3 is CATSGGGAGKKTQYF. CDR3 nucleotide sequence: TGTGCCACCAGTGGCGGGGGAGCGGGGAAAAAGACCCAGTACTTC. Full variable domain (missing parts from reference TRBV2 and TRBJ2-5): EPEVTQTPSHQVTQMGQEVILRCVPISNHLYFYWYRQILGQKVEFLVSFYNNEISEKSEIFDDQFSVERPDGSNFTLKIRSTKLEDSAMYFCATSGGGAGKKTQYFGPGTRLLVL.

The chain is built from TRBV6-6 and TRBJ1-6; a weak D match, TRBD1 (6 bases). This CDR3 is 15 amino acids long. Trimming took off 3 bases at V and 7 bases at J, with 13 bases between the two ends. The V gene's germline CDR1 is MNHNY and CDR2 SVGAGI (reference sequence). For the CDR3, the DNA is TGTGCCAGCAGTTATACAGGGACTTTGAATTCACCCCTCCACTTT. Amino acid sequence: CASSYTGTLNSPLHF.